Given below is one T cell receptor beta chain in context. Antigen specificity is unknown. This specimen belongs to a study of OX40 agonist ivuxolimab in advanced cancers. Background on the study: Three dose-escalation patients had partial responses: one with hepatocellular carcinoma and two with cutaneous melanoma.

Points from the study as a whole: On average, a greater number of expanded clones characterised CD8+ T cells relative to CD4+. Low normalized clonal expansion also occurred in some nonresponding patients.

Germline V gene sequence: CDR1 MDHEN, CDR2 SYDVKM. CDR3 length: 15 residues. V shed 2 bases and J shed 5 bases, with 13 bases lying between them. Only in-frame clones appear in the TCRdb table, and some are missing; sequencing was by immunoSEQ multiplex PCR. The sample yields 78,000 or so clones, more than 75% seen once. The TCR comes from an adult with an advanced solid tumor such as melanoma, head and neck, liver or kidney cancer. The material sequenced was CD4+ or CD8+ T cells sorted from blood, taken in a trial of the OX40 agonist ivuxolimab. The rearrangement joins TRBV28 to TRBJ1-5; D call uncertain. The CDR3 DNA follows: TGTGCCAGCAGTTTAATGCGGCAGGACCATCAGCCCCAGCATTTT. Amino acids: CASSLMRQDHQPQHF.